What follows is one T cell receptor (beta chain) and its context. TCRdb re-called the 5' RACE reads through MiXCR, storing one row per CDR3 protein. The sample shows tens of thousands of distinct CDR3 sequences, over 20% of them seen only once. Trimming shortened V by 7 bases and J by 10 bases, and 19 bases separated the two germline ends. The CDR3 length is 13 residues. The chain couples TRBV12-3 or TRBV12-4 to TRBJ1-1, with D perhaps TRBD1 (5 bases). The source material was tumor-infiltrating naive CD4+ T cells sorted from the breast tumor. Subset reported: naive CD4+ T cells, CD4+CD45RA+CD25-. This receptor was identified in a female donor with breast cancer. CDR3 amino acids: CASITRGLQGAFF. The CDR3 DNA reads as TGTGCCAGCATCACTCGGGGACTCCAAGGAGCTTTCTTT.